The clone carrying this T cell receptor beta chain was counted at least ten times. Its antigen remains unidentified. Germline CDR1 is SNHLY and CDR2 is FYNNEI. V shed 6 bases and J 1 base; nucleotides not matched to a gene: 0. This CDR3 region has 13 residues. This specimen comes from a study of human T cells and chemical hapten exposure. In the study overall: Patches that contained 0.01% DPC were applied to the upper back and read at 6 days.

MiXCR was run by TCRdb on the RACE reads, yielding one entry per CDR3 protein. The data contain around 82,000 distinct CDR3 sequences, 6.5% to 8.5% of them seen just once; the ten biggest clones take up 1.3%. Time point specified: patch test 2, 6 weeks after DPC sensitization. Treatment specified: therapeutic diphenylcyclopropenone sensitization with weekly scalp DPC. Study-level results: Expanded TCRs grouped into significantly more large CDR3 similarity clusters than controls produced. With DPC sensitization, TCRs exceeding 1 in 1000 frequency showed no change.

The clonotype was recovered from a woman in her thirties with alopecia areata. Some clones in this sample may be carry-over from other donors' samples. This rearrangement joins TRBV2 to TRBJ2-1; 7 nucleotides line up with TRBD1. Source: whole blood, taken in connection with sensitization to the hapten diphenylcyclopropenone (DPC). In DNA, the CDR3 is TGTGCCAGCAGGACAGGGTCCTACAATGAGCAGTTCTTC. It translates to CASRTGSYNEQFF.